A single sample gave rise to the 26 T cell receptor beta chains below, sequenced in a study of T cells in Graves' hyperthyroidism and ophthalmopathy. RNA transcripts were the template for amplifying TCR beta CDR3 regions. Primed by the HTBI set, a first-round RT-PCR was run on the TCR CDR3. TCRdb called the multiplex PCR reads again in MiXCR, with one record for every CDR3 protein. The profile shows some 420,000 distinct CDR3 sequences, approximately 14% of them singletons. The specimen sequenced was blood. The receptors derive from a woman between 18 and 29 years old with Graves' hyperthyroidism.

The table lists this clonotype with many counts. The CDR3: CASSPIWAEDSNQPQHF. CDR3 coding DNA: TGTGCCAGCAGCCCTATTTGGGCAGAGGATAGCAATCAGCCCCAGCATTTT. This chain connects TRBV6-2 or TRBV6-3 to TRBJ1-5; D gene uncertain. V was pared by 6 bases and J by 0 bases, with 18 bases between. From germline, CDR1 is MNHEY and CDR2 SVGEGT. CDR3 size: 17 residues.

This clonotype was seen ten or more times. The chain joins TRBV20-1 to TRBJ1-5; D might be TRBD1 (6 bases). CDR1 and CDR2 from the germline V gene are DFQATT and SNEGSKA (reference sequence). The CDR3 loop spans 16 amino acids. V lost 3 bases and J lost 2, with 17 bases in between. The CDR3 here is CSARDSQGVGNQPQHF. In nucleotides, the CDR3 is TGCAGTGCTAGGGACTCACAGGGTGTGGGCAATCAGCCCCAGCATTTT.

The chain links TRBV28 to TRBJ1-6; D gene ambiguous. Germline CDR1 MDHEN, CDR2 SYDVKM. V was clipped by 3 bases and J by 8 bases, with 11 bases between them. The CDR3 is 14 residues long. The CDR3 reads CASSFRQAYSPLHF. CDR3 DNA sequence: TGTGCCAGCAGTTTTCGTCAGGCTTATTCACCCCTCCACTTT.

This clonotype was detected ten times or more. The rearrangement links TRBV27 to TRBJ1-2; D is uncertain. Germline V gene lookup returns CDR1 MNHEY and CDR2 SMNVEV (reference sequence). This CDR3 spans 14 amino acids. Trimming removed 3 bases at V and 0 bases at J, with 8 bases between. CDR3 sequence (DNA): TGTGCCAGCAGTTTCAAGGCCCCTAACTATGGCTACACCTTC. It codes for CASSFKAPNYGYTF.

This clonotype was recorded a few times. The CDR3 region has the DNA TGTGCCAGCAGCCAAGGCCCGAGACCCATCTACGAGCAGTACTTC. It encodes CASSQGPRPIYEQYF. The J gene is TRBJ2-7, the V gene TRBV3-1; D unclear. There are 15 residues in the CDR3. CDR1 LGHDT and CDR2 YNNKEL come from the germline V gene (reference sequence). V lost 1 base and J 3 bases, leaving 13 bases between the germline ends.

In regard to this clonotype: The conserved final phenylalanine or tryptophan is absent from the CDR3, which likely points to a read error. This chain connects TRBV6-1 to TRBJ2-7, with D perhaps TRBD2 (5 bases). V dropped 6 bases and J dropped 0 bases, with 12 bases sitting between them. CDR3 length equals 14 residues. In germline, CDR1 is MNHNS, CDR2 SASEGT. In DNA, the CDR3 is TGTGCCAGCAGCCGTGGACTCGCCTCCTACGAGCAGTACTCC. Amino acids: CASSRGLASYEQYS.

This clonotype came up a few times. The chain uses TRBV7-2 and TRBJ1-2, with D possibly TRBD1 on 5 matching bases. CDR3 length: 15 amino acids. Germline CDR1 reads SGHTA; CDR2 reads FQGNSA. V was clipped by 5 bases and J by 4 bases, with 17 bases between them. CDR3 loop: CASSRAAGSGYGYTF. The CDR3 region has the DNA TGTGCCAGCAGCCGAGCAGCAGGGAGCGGCTATGGCTACACCTTC.

This clonotype was seen repeatedly, ten times or more. The chain is built from TRBV20-1 and TRBJ1-5, with 7 bases fitting TRBD1. The V and J ends lost 6 bases and 2 bases, in that order; junction bases with no gene match: 10. The V gene's germline CDR1 is DFQATT and CDR2 SNEGSKA (reference sequence). The CDR3 spans 15 residues. In DNA form, the CDR3 reads TGCAGTGCCCGCGACAGGGCGGCGCGCAATCAGCCCCAGCATTTT. Protein product: CSARDRAARNQPQHF.

This clonotype came up many times. The chain employs TRBV28 and TRBJ1-2; TRBD1 matches at 10 bases. The CDR3 has 16 amino acids. The germline CDR1 and CDR2 sequences are MDHEN and SYDVKM. The ends lost 1 base at V and 7 bases at J; junction bases unmatched: 9. The CDR3 DNA is TGTGCCAGCAGTTTATTGCCGGGACAGGGGCTCGGTGGCTACACCTTC. It codes for CASSLLPGQGLGGYTF.

This clonotype was seen ten or more times. This chain uses TRBV29-1 with TRBJ2-7; no clear D gene. The CDR3 has 12 amino acids. Germline V CDR1 and CDR2: SQVTM, ANQGSEA. V was shortened by 0 bases and J by 5 bases, with 8 bases between the two germline ends. CDR3: CSVEDNRDEQYF. The CDR3 DNA reads TGCAGCGTTGAAGATAATAGGGACGAGCAGTACTTC.

There are a few counts of this clonotype. The chain joins TRBV20-1 to TRBJ2-4, with TRBD2 matching over 7 bases. With V trimmed by 7 bases and J by 2 bases, 11 bases remained unmatched. The CDR3 is 15 residues long. CDR1 and CDR2 (germline): DFQATT, SNEGSKA (reference sequence). Here the CDR3 DNA reads TGCAGTGGGTCCCCTCGACTAGCCTCCAAAAACATTCAGTACTTC. The encoded protein is CSGSPRLASKNIQYF.

V usage is TRBV20-1 and J usage is TRBJ2-2, with D possibly TRBD2 on 5 matching bases. Germline V lookup: CDR1 DFQATT, CDR2 SNEGSKA (reference sequence). The V end lost 7 bases, the J end lost 0 bases, and 9 bases lay between the germline ends. The CDR3 totals 13 residues. The CDR3, as DNA: TGCAGTGGGGAGCACACGAACACCGGGGAGCTGTTTTTT. This translates into CSGEHTNTGELFF.

This clonotype is termed medium-sized. The rearrangement links TRBV27 to TRBJ1-2, with D perhaps matching TRBD1 (6 bases). The germline V gene has CDR1 MNHEY and CDR2 SMNVEV (reference sequence). Trimming removed 3 bases from V and 3 bases from J, with 11 bases in between. This CDR3 contains 14 residues. The CDR3 DNA sequence: TGTGCCAGCAGTTTCCAGGGGACGGACTATGGCTACACCTTC. Protein product: CASSFQGTDYGYTF.

This clonotype was seen many times. V is TRBV7-2 and J is TRBJ2-5, with 10 bases fitting TRBD2. CDR1 is SGHTA, CDR2 FQGNSA, per germline. Losses at the gene ends were 1 base for V and 1 base for J; bases not matched to a gene: 6. CDR3 length equals 17 residues. The CDR3 DNA sequence: TGTGCCAGCAGCTTAGGACTAGCGGGCGGTGCCCAAGAGACCCAGTACTTC. It translates to CASSLGLAGGAQETQYF.

This clonotype was observed many times. This CDR3 is CASSARDSGYTF. CDR3 coding DNA: TGTGCCAGCAGCGCACGGGACTCAGGCTACACCTTC. The V call is TRBV9, the J call TRBJ1-2; a possible D gene is TRBD1 (5 bases). V was shortened by 3 bases and J by 8 bases, with 11 bases between the two germline ends. Germline CDR1 and CDR2: SGDLS and YYNGEE. This CDR3 contains 12 residues.

This chain connects TRBV3-1 to TRBJ2-2; a possible D gene is TRBD2 (6 bases). Trimming stripped 0 bases from V and 4 bases from J, with 15 bases between. Germline lookup yields CDR1 LGHDT and CDR2 YNNKEL (reference sequence). The CDR3 runs to 17 residues. The CDR3 coding sequence is TGTGCCAGCAGCCAAGATCCCGGGAGCGGTATCACCGGGGAGCTGTTTTTT. Amino acids: CASSQDPGSGITGELFF.

This clonotype came up a few times. This sequence joins TRBV7-9 and TRBJ1-5; no clear D. Germline assignment: CDR1 SEHNR and CDR2 FQNEAQ (reference sequence). There are 15 residues in the CDR3. V was pared by 2 bases and J by 0 bases, with 8 bases between. The CDR3 DNA follows: TGTGCCAGCAGCTTATCGGGGTATAGCAATCAGCCCCAGCATTTT. The encoded protein is CASSLSGYSNQPQHF. Using reference TRBV7-9 and TRBJ1-5 for the parts outside the CDR3, the full variable domain is DTGVSQNPRHKITKRGQNVTFRCDPISEHNRLYWYRQTLGQGPEFLTYFQNEAQLEKSRLLSDRFSAERPKGSFSTLEIQRTEQGDSAMYLCASSLSGYSNQPQHFGDGTRLSIL.

This clonotype appeared many times. The V and J genes are TRBV28 and TRBJ2-7; D may match TRBD1 or TRBD2 (5 bases each). V was trimmed by 5 bases and J by 3 bases, leaving 14 bases between them. Germline V gene sequence: CDR1 MDHEN, CDR2 SYDVKM. The CDR3 consists of 14 residues. CDR3 in DNA: TGTGCCAGCAGTCTCCGGGACCGATACTACGAGCAGTACTTC. It is translated as CASSLRDRYYEQYF.

This clonotype was counted many times. The rearrangement joins TRBV12-3 or TRBV12-4 to TRBJ2-7; 9 positions agree with TRBD2. The trim removed 5 bases at V and 2 bases at J, leaving 4 bases unmatched. The length of the CDR3 is 14 residues. The chain's CDR3 is CASSTAGGTYEQYF. The CDR3, as DNA: TGTGCCAGCAGTACGGCGGGAGGGACCTACGAGCAGTACTTC.

In this sample, this clonotype turned up a few times. Just one base apart from a much larger clone, this may be a read error. The V and J genes are TRBV2 and TRBJ1-1; D is unresolved. Trimming left V 7 bases short and J 11 bases short, with 14 bases between. The germline V gene has CDR1 SNHLY and CDR2 FYNNEI. The CDR3 loop spans 11 amino acids. The CDR3 reads CASTTGGLAFF. The CDR3 DNA follows: TGTGCCAGCACCACTGGTGGACTGGCTTTCTTT.

This clonotype was recorded many times. This chain links TRBV7-2 with TRBJ2-3; 11 positions agree with TRBD2. Trimming removed 5 bases from V and 5 bases from J; junction bases left unmatched: 9. The CDR3 is made up of 16 amino acids. Germline V lookup: CDR1 SGHTA, CDR2 FQGNSA. CDR3 residues: CASSTTGLAAVDTQYF. The DNA for the CDR3 is TGTGCCAGCAGCACCACGGGACTAGCGGCGGTAGATACGCAGTATTTT.

The rearrangement joins TRBV29-1 to TRBJ2-1, with 8 bases that match TRBD1. V lost 4 bases, J lost 12 bases, and 8 bases stayed unmatched. Germline CDR1 is SQVTM and CDR2 is ANQGSEA. There are 12 residues in the CDR3. CDR3 residues: CSVVGQALGQFF. The CDR3 DNA is TGCAGCGTTGTGGGACAGGCCCTAGGGCAGTTCTTC.

This clonotype showed up many times. The chain uses TRBV29-1 and TRBJ2-7; D possibly matches TRBD1 or TRBD2 (6 bases each). The germline V gene has CDR1 SQVTM and CDR2 ANQGSEA. V lost 7 bases and J lost 4, with 17 bases in between. This CDR3 has 13 residues. For the CDR3, the DNA is TGCAGCGCTGGGCTCAGGGGAGGTTACGAGCAGTACTTC. It encodes CSAGLRGGYEQYF.

Ten or more counts support this clonotype. V is TRBV20-1 and J is TRBJ2-6, with TRBD1 matching over 9 bases. Germline V lookup: CDR1 DFQATT, CDR2 SNEGSKA (reference sequence). The V segment lost 4 bases and the J segment 2 bases; nucleotides outside the gene matches: 3. This CDR3 spans 15 amino acids. CDR3 amino acids: CSAKDRGTGANVLTF. DNA for the CDR3: TGCAGTGCTAAAGACAGGGGGACTGGGGCCAACGTCCTGACTTTC.

A few counts support this clonotype. The rearrangement joins TRBV18 to TRBJ1-5; D uncertain. Germline V CDR1 and CDR2: KGHSH, LQKENI. Trimming cost V 3 bases and J 1 base, with 10 bases left between them. The CDR3 consists of 15 residues. Here the CDR3 DNA reads TGTGCCAGCTCACCCTATCGGGAGAGCAATCAGCCCCAGCATTTT. This codes for CASSPYRESNQPQHF.

V and J are TRBV7-9 and TRBJ2-2; D not resolved. The CDR3 length is 12 residues. The V gene lost 0 bases and the J gene lost 12 bases, with 8 bases spanning the gap. Germline loops: CDR1 SEHNR, CDR2 FQNEAQ (reference sequence). CDR3 coding DNA: TGTGCCAGCAGCTTAGCGGCAGGAAAGCTGTTTTTT. Amino acids: CASSLAAGKLFF.